These 7 T cell receptor beta chains were sequenced from one sample in a study of CD8 T cell repertoires and HIV-1 epitope variants (dated by TCRdb to 2018 to 2021). Libraries were built with the immunoSEQ multiplex PCR assay. TCRdb took this table from immuneACCESS and kept in-frame rearrangements with V and J called. Such tables lack part of the clones; where checked against another copy, unresolved V genes explain under half of the gap, and the rest is unexplained. In this sample the table shows tens of thousands of clones, roughly 80% of which occur a single time. The biggest ten clones account for roughly 24% of the sample. The material sequenced was uncultured baseline CD8+ T cells from peripheral blood mononuclear cells (PBMCs). These TCRs come from a male donor with HIV.

The chain combines TRBV7-2 with TRBJ2-7; perhaps D is TRBD1 or TRBD2 (6 bases each). This CDR3 contains 14 residues. Germline V lookup: CDR1 SGHTA, CDR2 FQGNSA. V shed 5 bases and J shed 9 bases, with 20 bases lying between them. CDR3 sequence reads: CASSPQGLLTVQYF. CDR3 DNA sequence: TGTGCCAGCAGCCCACAGGGACTCCTGACTGTGCAGTACTTC.

The V gene is TRBV27, the J gene TRBJ2-3, with no clear D. V lost 5 bases and J lost 10, with 16 bases in between. Germline-derived CDR1 and CDR2 are MNHEY and SMNVEV (reference sequence). This CDR3 spans 13 amino acids. CDR3 loop: CASSLSHNVAQYF. The CDR3 nucleotides are TGTGCCAGCAGTCTAAGCCATAATGTTGCGCAGTATTTT.

V gene TRBV7-8 combines with J gene TRBJ1-6; 7 positions agree with TRBD1. Unmatched junction bases numbered 7, after V lost 5 bases and J lost 3 bases. There are 16 residues in the CDR3. Germline CDR1 and CDR2: SGHVS and FQNEAQ. CDR3 in amino acids: CASSPRDSDYNSPLHF. CDR3 nucleotide sequence: TGTGCCAGCAGCCCGCGGGACAGCGACTATAATTCACCCCTCCACTTT.

The V gene is TRBV5-1, the J gene TRBJ1-1; no firm D call. The CDR3 covers 15 residues. Between the trimmed V and J ends, which lost 6 bases and 1 base, there was a span of 16 bases. Germline loops: CDR1 SGHRS, CDR2 YFSETQ. In nucleotides, the CDR3 is TGCGCCAGCACCCAAGAAGGGCGGACGAACACTGAAGCTTTCTTT. It translates to CASTQEGRTNTEAFF.

The gene calls are TRBV19 and TRBJ2-1; 10 bases map to TRBD1. The CDR3 extends over 16 amino acids. The trim removed 1 base at V and 4 bases at J, leaving 4 bases unmatched. Germline V gene sequence: CDR1 LNHDA, CDR2 SQIVND (reference sequence). CDR3 amino acids: CASSIGGDRGYNEQFF. CDR3 bases: TGTGCCAGTAGTATAGGAGGGGACAGGGGTTACAATGAGCAGTTCTTC.

The J gene is TRBJ2-5, the V gene TRBV10-3, with TRBD2 as a possible D gene (6 bases). The CDR3 sequence is 10 residues long. Trimming took 8 bases from V and 5 from J, leaving 6 bases between them. CDR1 is ENHRY and CDR2 is SYGVKD in the germline V gene. CDR3 DNA sequence: TGTGCCATCGGGGGGGAGACCCAGTACTTC. Encoded protein: CAIGGETQYF.

The J gene is TRBJ1-3, the V gene TRBV7-8, with D perhaps TRBD1 (6 bases). Germline CDR1 and CDR2: SGHVS and FQNEAQ. This CDR3 spans 17 amino acids. Trimming removed 3 bases at V and 0 bases at J, with 15 bases between. The CDR3 DNA sequence: TGTGCCAGCAGCTTGGCCTTACGAGGGGGCTCTGGAAACACCATATATTTT. This encodes CASSLALRGGSGNTIYF.